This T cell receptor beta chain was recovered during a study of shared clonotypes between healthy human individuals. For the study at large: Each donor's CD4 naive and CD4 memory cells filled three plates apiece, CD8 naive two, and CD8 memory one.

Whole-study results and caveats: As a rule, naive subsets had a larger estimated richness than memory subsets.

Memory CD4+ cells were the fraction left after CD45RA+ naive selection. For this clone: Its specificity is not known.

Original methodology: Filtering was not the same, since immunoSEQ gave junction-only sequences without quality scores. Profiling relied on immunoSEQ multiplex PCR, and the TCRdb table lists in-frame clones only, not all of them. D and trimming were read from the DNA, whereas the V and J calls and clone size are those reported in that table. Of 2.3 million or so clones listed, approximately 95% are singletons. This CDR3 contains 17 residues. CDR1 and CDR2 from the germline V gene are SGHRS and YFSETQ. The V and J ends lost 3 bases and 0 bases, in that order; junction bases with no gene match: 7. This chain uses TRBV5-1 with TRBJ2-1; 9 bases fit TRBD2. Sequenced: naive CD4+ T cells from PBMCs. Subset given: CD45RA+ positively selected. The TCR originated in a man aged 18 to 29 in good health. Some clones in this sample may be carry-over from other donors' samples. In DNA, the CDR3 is TGCGCCAGCAGCTCCTATTTAGCGGGAGACTCCTACAATGAGCAGTTCTTC. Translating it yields CASSSYLAGDSYNEQFF.